A single T cell receptor (beta chain) is shown here with its context. Authors' analysis steps: Counts of nucleated cells, estimated from reference gene primer amplification, were obtained. The protocol was immunoSEQ multiplex PCR, while the TCRdb copy is restricted to in-frame clones and leaves out a portion. Clonal size and the V and J genes are those of that table, whereas D and trimming came from the DNA. This sample has around 50,000 clones, with more than 75% found just once. The data derive from a study of blood T cell repertoires in COVID-19. In the study overall: The United States, Italy and Spain were the sources of the acute and convalescent COVID-19 samples. T cells, B-cell-depleted T cells, or PBMCs provided the cDNA or gDNA that served as material.

The CDR3 has 14 residues. The J segment lost 6 bases and the V segment lost 7 bases, leaving 9 bases of the junction unmatched. Germline values: CDR1 SGHNT, CDR2 YYREEE (reference sequence). The clonotype was recovered from a man in his fifties with active COVID-19. Material for sequencing was peripheral blood. This chain joins TRBV5-4 and TRBJ2-5; 10 bases match TRBD1. The DNA for the CDR3 is TGTGCCAGCCGAGACAGGGGGCGCGCAAAGACCCAGTACTTC. Translation: CASRDRGRAKTQYF.